The next 18 T cell receptor beta chains were all read from a single sample in a study of blood T cell repertoires in COVID-19. Measured with immunoSEQ multiplex PCR; TCRdb has only the in-frame clones, and not every one. The repertoire holds about 120,000 clones, with 85% to 90% as singletons. The material sequenced was peripheral blood. These receptors came from a man in his 70s with active or convalescent COVID-19.

This chain links TRBV10-3 with TRBJ2-3; 8 bases are shared with TRBD1. The CDR3 is 14 amino acids. CDR1 ENHRY and CDR2 SYGVKD come from the germline V gene. The V gene end was trimmed by 7 bases and the J gene end by 4 bases; junction bases not matched to a gene: 7. CDR3 nucleotide sequence: TGTGCCATCAAGGCAGGGGGCGCTTCAGATACGCAGTATTTT. This encodes CAIKAGGASDTQYF.

The J gene is TRBJ1-1, the V gene TRBV6-1; tentatively, D is TRBD1 (5 bases). V lost 3 bases and J lost 0, with 8 bases in between. CDR1 and CDR2 from the germline V gene are MNHNS and SASEGT. The CDR3 covers 14 residues. CDR3 protein: CASSDGGMNTEAFF. The CDR3, as DNA: TGTGCCAGCAGTGACGGGGGGATGAACACTGAAGCTTTCTTT.

V usage is TRBV5-1 and J usage is TRBJ2-2; TRBD2 matches 11 bases. V dropped 4 bases and J dropped 5; count of bases not matched to a gene: 10. This CDR3 is 17 amino acids long. Germline lookup yields CDR1 SGHRS and CDR2 YFSETQ. This chain's CDR3 is CASSQSTSGSLTGELFF. CDR3 in DNA: TGCGCCAGCAGCCAGAGCACTAGCGGGAGCCTTACCGGGGAGCTGTTTTTT.

This rearrangement joins TRBV7-2 to TRBJ2-2, with no clear D. The V gene's germline CDR1 is SGHTA and CDR2 FQGNSA. The CDR3 extends over 14 amino acids. V lost 1 base and J lost 9, with 12 bases in between. CDR3 DNA sequence: TGTGCCAGCAGCTTAGTTTCCCCCGAGAGGGAGCTGTTTTTT. Translation gives CASSLVSPERELFF.

The rearrangement joins TRBV10-3 to TRBJ2-4; D might be TRBD1 (5 bases). The CDR3 is 18 residues long. Per germline, CDR1 ENHRY and CDR2 SYGVKD. V lost 1 base and J lost 0, with 16 bases in between. In DNA form, the CDR3 reads TGTGCCATCAGTGAGTTTAGGGGCACAGGTCTAGCCAAAAACATTCAGTACTTC. Translation gives CAISEFRGTGLAKNIQYF.

This rearrangement joins TRBV29-1 to TRBJ1-2, with 7 positions matching TRBD1. The V gene's germline CDR1 is SQVTM and CDR2 ANQGSEA. The trim removed 6 bases at V and 8 bases at J, leaving 12 bases unmatched. There are 13 residues in the CDR3. The DNA of the CDR3 is TGCAGCGTCAAGGGGGCGGCAGGGCTGGGCTACACCTTC. Its translation: CSVKGAAGLGYTF.

The V and J genes are TRBV30 and TRBJ1-1; possible D gene TRBD1, 5 bases. CDR3 size: 12 residues. Germline CDR1 GTSNPN, CDR2 SVGIG (reference sequence). Trimming left V 0 bases short and J 4 bases short, with 6 bases between. CDR3 DNA sequence: TGTGCCTGGAGTGTGGGGCCCACTGAAGCTTTCTTT. Amino acids: CAWSVGPTEAFF.

The chain carries TRBV11-2 and TRBJ2-7; 10 positions agree with TRBD2. CDR3 length equals 15 residues. Germline V CDR1 and CDR2: SGHAT, FQNNGV. Trimming at V came to 6 bases and at J to 9 bases, leaving 14 bases not matched to a gene. CDR3 region: CASRHPGLAPFVQYF. The CDR3 DNA follows: TGTGCCAGCAGACATCCGGGACTAGCGCCTTTCGTGCAGTACTTC.

This chain links TRBV10-3 with TRBJ2-7, with 12 bases fitting TRBD2. Germline V gene data show CDR1 as ENHRY and CDR2 as SYGVKD. With 4 bases clipped from V and 5 bases from J, the junction kept 3 bases outside the gene matches. CDR3 length equals 14 residues. This chain's CDR3 is CAISGTSGIDEQYF. The CDR3 coding sequence is TGTGCCATCAGTGGGACTAGCGGGATCGACGAGCAGTACTTC.

The CDR3: CASSFQRAGNTDTQYF. In DNA form, the CDR3 reads TGTGCCAGCAGCTTTCAGCGAGCGGGCAACACAGATACGCAGTATTTT. The chain joins TRBV7-6 to TRBJ2-3, with D possibly TRBD2 on 6 matching bases. Trimming stripped 3 bases from V and 2 bases from J, with 15 bases between. The germline CDR1 and CDR2 sequences are SGHVS and FNYEAQ. The CDR3 is 16 residues long.

This chain connects TRBV27 to TRBJ1-1; 7 nucleotides line up with TRBD1. Germline-derived CDR1 and CDR2 are MNHEY and SMNVEV (reference sequence). The CDR3 extends over 14 amino acids. With 4 bases clipped from V and 2 bases from J, the junction kept 4 bases outside the gene matches. The CDR3 is CASSWTGPNTEAFF. CDR3 DNA sequence: TGTGCCAGCAGTTGGACAGGTCCAAACACTGAAGCTTTCTTT.

Only one count was recorded for this clone. The rearrangement uses TRBV3-1 (or the pseudogene TRBV3-2) and TRBJ2-6; D might be TRBD1 (5 bases). CDR1 and CDR2 from the germline V gene are LGHDT and YNNKEL (reference sequence). The CDR3 consists of 18 residues. V lost 4 bases and J 1 base, leaving 17 bases between the germline ends. The CDR3 sequence is CASSRRNRIESGANVLTF. DNA of the CDR3: TGTGCCAGCAGCCGTCGGAACAGGATCGAATCTGGGGCCAACGTCCTGACTTTC.

The chain joins TRBV5-6 to TRBJ1-5; possibly TRBD1 for D (6 bases). The CDR3 spans 15 residues. Trimming left V 0 bases short and J 0 bases short, with 7 bases between. Per germline, CDR1 SGHDT and CDR2 YYEEEE. The CDR3 loop reads CASSLVGASNQPQHF. In DNA, the CDR3 is TGTGCCAGCAGCTTGGTGGGGGCTAGCAATCAGCCCCAGCATTTT.

The rearrangement joins TRBV9 to TRBJ1-5; TRBD1 aligns across 9 bases. Trimming removed 2 bases from V and 0 bases from J; junction bases left unmatched: 0. This CDR3 spans 15 amino acids. Per the germline V gene, CDR1 is SGDLS and CDR2 is YYNGEE. The CDR3 DNA sequence: TGTGCCAGCAGCGTGACAGGGGGTAGCAATCAGCCCCAGCATTTT. It encodes CASSVTGGSNQPQHF.

This clone was recorded only once. V is TRBV18 and J is TRBJ2-7; weak D call: TRBD1 (6 bases). Germline loops: CDR1 KGHSH, CDR2 LQKENI. V was pared by 4 bases and J by 2 bases, with 12 bases between. This CDR3 is 14 amino acids long. The CDR3 nucleotides read TGTGCCAGCTCACAGGGTGGGGGCGCCTACGAGCAGTACTTC. Translation gives CASSQGGGAYEQYF.

V is TRBV7-9 and J is TRBJ2-1, with 7 bases matching TRBD1. The CDR3 spans 15 residues. CDR1 SEHNR and CDR2 FQNEAQ come from the germline V gene (reference sequence). V shed 8 bases and J 6 bases; nucleotides not matched to a gene: 13. CDR3 residues: CASPLLGQGVNEQFF. CDR3 DNA: TGTGCCAGCCCCCTTTTAGGGCAGGGGGTCAATGAGCAGTTCTTC. Drawing the rest from reference TRBV7-9 and TRBJ2-1, the complete variable domain is DTGVSQNPRHKITKRGQNVTFRCDPISEHNRLYWYRQTLGQGPEFLTYFQNEAQLEKSRLLSDRFSAERPKGSFSTLEIQRTEQGDSAMYLCASPLLGQGVNEQFFGPGTRLTVL.

This clone was recorded only once. The chain is built from TRBV18 and TRBJ2-1; TRBD2 aligns across 7 bases. CDR3 size: 14 residues. J gave up 1 base and V 10 bases, and 7 bases lay outside the gene matches. The germline V gene has CDR1 KGHSH and CDR2 LQKENI. This CDR3 is CATTLRESYNEQFF. Written as DNA, the CDR3 is TGTGCCACCACTTTGCGGGAGTCCTACAATGAGCAGTTCTTC.

This clone was counted a single time. The rearrangement links TRBV2 to TRBJ2-3; 8 bases fit TRBD2. This CDR3 has 15 residues. The trim removed 6 bases at V and 2 bases at J, leaving 7 bases unmatched. Per germline, CDR1 SNHLY and CDR2 FYNNEI. This CDR3 is CASREAGGYTDTQYF. CDR3 DNA: TGTGCCAGCAGGGAGGCGGGAGGTTACACAGATACGCAGTATTTT.